Shown below are 12 T cell receptor beta chains from a single sample sequenced in a study of CD4 and CD8 cells across lung adenocarcinoma regions. TCRdb passed the PCR reads through MiXCR, listing each CDR3 protein once. The table includes approximately 13,000 distinct CDR3 sequences, just under 45% detected once. Sequenced material: CD4+ T cells from the center of a lung tumor. These receptors were taken from a male donor with lung adenocarcinoma. The CD4 and CD8 labels of this study may be unreliable.

A remark on this clonotype: The CDR3 end shows no conserved phenylalanine or tryptophan, and so a read error is likely. The DNA is left out, because the CDR3 cannot be placed on it with certainty; the CDR3 is given as TCRdb lists it. The rearrangement uses TRBV9 and TRBJ2-5. With termini counted, the CDR3 has 9 amino acids. Per germline, CDR1 SGDLS and CDR2 YYNGEE. The CDR3 region is CAGLCPARS.

This clonotype is classed as medium-sized. The V gene is TRBV6-5, the J gene TRBJ1-1, with D possibly being TRBD1 (5 bases). The CDR3 extends over 15 amino acids. V was cut by 6 bases and J by 5 bases, with 19 bases left in between. Germline V CDR1 and CDR2: MNHEY, SVGAGI. CDR3 sequence (DNA): TGTGCCAGCAGAGGGACCTTGTTGGTAGAGACTGAAGCTTTCTTT. Its translation: CASRGTLLVETEAFF.

In its sample, this clonotype is medium-sized. The chain joins TRBV27 to TRBJ2-6; D is uncertain. V lost 6 bases to trimming and J lost 2 bases, with 11 bases between them. CDR3 size: 15 residues. CDR1 and CDR2 from the germline V gene are MNHEY and SMNVEV (reference sequence). The CDR3 protein is CASSPIGAGANVLTF. The CDR3 DNA reads as TGTGCCAGCAGCCCCATCGGCGCTGGGGCCAACGTCCTGACTTTC. Using reference TRBV27 and TRBJ2-6 for the parts outside the CDR3, the full variable domain is EAQVTQNPRYLITVTGKKLTVTCSQNMNHEYMSWYRQDPGLGLRQIYYSMNVEVTDKGDVPEGYKVSRKEKRNFPLILESPSPNQTSLYFCASSPIGAGANVLTFGAGSRLTVL.

The chain couples TRBV11-3 to TRBJ1-1; D may be TRBD1 (6 bases). Trimming removed 6 bases at V and 1 base at J, with 12 bases between. From germline, CDR1 is SGHNT and CDR2 YENEEA. The CDR3 runs to 14 residues. CDR3 in amino acids: CASSQQGQNTEAFF. Written as DNA, the CDR3 is TGTGCCAGCAGTCAACAGGGACAGAACACTGAAGCTTTCTTT.

The V gene is TRBV6-5, the J gene TRBJ2-1; tentatively, D is TRBD1 (6 bases). Between the trimmed V and J ends, which lost 2 bases and 2 bases, there was a span of 13 bases. Germline loops: CDR1 MNHEY, CDR2 SVGAGI. This CDR3 has 16 residues. CDR3 loop: CASSYVQGRAYNEQFF. CDR3 in DNA: TGTGCCAGCAGTTACGTGCAGGGGAGAGCCTACAATGAGCAGTTCTTC.

This clonotype rates as medium-sized. The chain employs TRBV27 and TRBJ2-5; D might be TRBD1 (5 bases). CDR3 size: 13 residues. V gave up 3 bases and J gave up 2 bases, with 7 bases separating them. Germline V lookup: CDR1 MNHEY, CDR2 SMNVEV (reference sequence). The CDR3 protein is CASSFREQETQYF. The CDR3 DNA sequence: TGTGCCAGCAGTTTCAGGGAACAAGAGACCCAGTACTTC.

This clonotype was counted once. The chain carries TRBV6-5 and TRBJ2-5; 8 bases fit TRBD2. Trimming removed 4 bases from V and 4 bases from J; junction bases left unmatched: 14. Looked up from germline, CDR1 is MNHEY and CDR2 is SVGAGI. This CDR3 region has 17 residues. This CDR3 reads CASSSSSGGGGGETQYF. CDR3 nucleotides: TGTGCCAGCAGTTCTTCCTCGGGGGGGGGGGGGGGAGAGACCCAGTACTTC.

CDR3 DNA sequence: TGTGCCAGCAGACCGGGACAGAGTAACTATGGCTACACCTTC. Translating gives CASRPGQSNYGYTF. The chain combines TRBV6-2 or TRBV6-3 with TRBJ1-2; 7 bases agree with TRBD1. Germline CDR1 is MNHEY and CDR2 is SVGEGT. This CDR3 region has 14 residues. V lost 6 bases, J lost 1 base, and 5 bases stayed unmatched.

Comment on this clonotype: This may arise from a read error, as a much more abundant clone is one base away. The chain combines TRBV11-2 with TRBJ2-5; D is perhaps TRBD1 (7 bases). The germline gives CDR1 SGHAT, CDR2 FQNNGV. The CDR3 has 17 residues. The DNA of the CDR3 is TGTGTCAGCAGCTTAGGGGTGTCAGGGGGACTCCAAGAGACCCAGTACTTC. Protein sequence: CVSSLGVSGGLQETQYF.

CDR3 protein: CASSREPGGGDPDTQYF. DNA for the CDR3: TGTGCCAGCAGTAGGGAGCCCGGGGGCGGTGACCCAGATACGCAGTACTTC. V usage is TRBV6-1 and J usage is TRBJ2-3; D possibly uses TRBD1 or TRBD2 (6 bases each). The end of the DNA is better explained by TRBJ2-7, so the J call may be wrong. CDR1 MNHNS and CDR2 SASEGT come from the germline V gene. CDR3 length: 17 amino acids.

V is TRBV6-5 and J is TRBJ1-4; D not resolved. Germline-derived CDR1 and CDR2 are MNHEY and SVGAGI. This CDR3 has 14 residues. V lost 0 bases, J lost 0 bases, and 2 bases lay in between. CDR3 amino acids: CASSYSATNEKLFF. In DNA, the CDR3 is TGTGCCAGCAGTTACTCTGCAACTAATGAAAAACTGTTTTTT.

The V call is TRBV11-2, the J call TRBJ1-1, with D tentatively TRBD1 (5 bases). The germline V and J ends were trimmed by 3 bases and 4 bases, with 9 bases remaining between them. The CDR3 runs 13 residues. Germline loops: CDR1 SGHAT, CDR2 FQNNGV. In DNA form, the CDR3 reads TGTGCCAGCAGCTTCGGGCAGGGCACTGAAGCTTTCTTT. This translates into CASSFGQGTEAFF.